These 10 T cell receptor beta chains share one sample of origin, sequenced in a study of cytomegalovirus exposure and HLA in healthy donors. Researchers ran the PCR with 60 Vbeta and 13 Jbeta primers. The table came from immunoSEQ multiplex PCR; TCRdb's copy has only in-frame clones and leaves some out. The table lists roughly 180,000 clones, about four fifths of them singletons. The source material was PBMCs. These receptors were taken from a woman in her twenties or thirties in good health and CMV-seronegative.

CDR3 sequence reads: CASSQAGASASYEQYF. Written as DNA, the CDR3 is TGTGCCAGCAGCCAAGCAGGAGCTAGCGCCTCCTACGAGCAGTACTTC. V is TRBV14 and J is TRBJ2-7; TRBD2 might be the D (6 bases). The V and J ends lost 1 base and 0 bases respectively, with 13 bases between them. The CDR3 length is 16 residues. Germline CDR1 reads SGHDN; CDR2 reads FVKESK.

In DNA, the CDR3 is TGTGCCACGCCGGGGTCGCTGGCCTACACTGAAGCTTTCTTT. Its protein is CATPGSLAYTEAFF. V is TRBV6-1 and J is TRBJ1-1; the D is unclear. Germline V gene data show CDR1 as MNHNS and CDR2 as SASEGT. The CDR3 contains 14 residues. Trimming took off 10 bases at V and 3 bases at J, with 18 bases between the two ends.

The V gene is TRBV19, the J gene TRBJ2-3; 10 nucleotides align to TRBD2. The CDR3 is 14 amino acids. After removal of 5 bases from V and 7 bases from J, the junction contained 6 bases not matched to a gene. The germline gives CDR1 LNHDA, CDR2 SQIVND (reference sequence). The CDR3 region has the DNA TGTGCCAGTAGTCTACTAGCGGGGCCCAATACGCAGTATTTT. It is translated as CASSLLAGPNTQYF. Full variable domain (outside the CDR3, taken from reference TRBV19 and TRBJ2-3): DGGITQSPKYLFRKEGQNVTLSCEQNLNHDAMYWYRQDPGQGLRLIYYSQIVNDFQKGDIAEGYSVSREKKESFPLTVTSAQKNPTAFYLCASSLLAGPNTQYFGPGTRLTVL.

The J gene is TRBJ1-4, the V gene TRBV29-1, with D perhaps TRBD1 (5 bases). Germline-derived CDR1 and CDR2 are SQVTM and ANQGSEA. V dropped 7 bases and J dropped 1 base, with 13 bases sitting between them. The CDR3 length is 14 residues. CDR3 nucleotide sequence: TGCAGCGCCGGCGGGGGGGAAACTAATGAAAAACTGTTTTTT. Translation: CSAGGGETNEKLFF.

This clone was seen more than once but under ten times. This chain joins TRBV5-1 and TRBJ2-3, with 13 bases matching TRBD2. In germline, CDR1 is SGHRS, CDR2 YFSETQ. The CDR3 is made up of 17 amino acids. V was pared by 3 bases and J by 5 bases, with 9 bases of the junction left unmatched. Written as DNA, the CDR3 is TGCGCCAGCAGCTCTGGACTAGCGGGGGTCCAGAGAGATACGCAGTATTTT. Translating gives CASSSGLAGVQRDTQYF.

The V gene is TRBV28, the J gene TRBJ2-7, with 9 bases lining up with TRBD1. CDR1 MDHEN and CDR2 SYDVKM come from the germline V gene. With 6 bases clipped from V and 0 bases from J, the junction kept 3 bases outside the gene matches. The CDR3 is 14 residues long. Here the CDR3 reads CASRSGQGSYEQYF. In nucleotides, the CDR3 is TGTGCCAGCAGGTCGGGACAGGGCTCCTACGAGCAGTACTTC.

This sequence joins TRBV5-1 and TRBJ2-5; TRBD2 aligns across 10 bases. V was pared by 2 bases and J by 2 bases, with 9 bases of the junction left unmatched. CDR3 size: 17 residues. Germline V lookup: CDR1 SGHRS, CDR2 YFSETQ. The CDR3 here is CASSFLGTSGAQETQYF. The CDR3 DNA follows: TGCGCCAGCAGCTTCCTTGGTACTAGCGGGGCTCAAGAGACCCAGTACTTC.

The CDR3 reads CASSETVNTEAFF. Here the CDR3 DNA reads TGTGCCAGCAGTGAGACAGTGAACACTGAAGCTTTCTTT. This chain links TRBV6-4 with TRBJ1-1, with TRBD1 as a possible D gene (5 bases). Per the germline V gene, CDR1 is MRHNA and CDR2 is SNTAGT. This CDR3 region has 13 residues. Trimming stripped 3 bases from V and 0 bases from J, with 5 bases between.

This chain uses TRBV4-2 with TRBJ2-3; TRBD2 agrees at 9 bases. The CDR3 is 19 amino acids. V shed 1 base and J 0 bases; nucleotides not matched to a gene: 11. Germline CDR1 is LGHNA and CDR2 is YNFKEQ. The CDR3 sequence: CASSQVVLGLAGSTDTQYF. In nucleotides, the CDR3 is TGTGCCAGCAGCCAAGTGGTGCTGGGGCTAGCGGGGAGCACAGATACGCAGTATTTT.

V gene TRBV6-5 combines with J gene TRBJ1-1, with 12 bases fitting TRBD1. The CDR3 consists of 15 residues. Trimming cost V 6 bases and J 7 bases; bases outside gene matches: 9. Germline V gene sequence: CDR1 MNHEY, CDR2 SVGAGI. This chain's CDR3 is CASRGGGQGANEAFF. CDR3 nucleotide sequence: TGTGCCAGCAGAGGGGGGGGACAGGGGGCGAATGAAGCTTTCTTT.